These T cell receptor beta chains were read from a single sample in a study of breast tumors, draining lymph nodes, adjacent tissues. TCRdb used MiXCR to reprocess the multiplex PCR reads, holding one entry per CDR3 protein. The sample records some 120,000 distinct CDR3 sequences, nearly 20% being singletons. What was sequenced was axillary lymph node tissue. These receptors all stem from a female donor with breast cancer. Some clones in this sample may be carry-over from other donors' samples. Both conserved end residues are part of each CDR3.

v_call cdr3_aa
TRBV27 CASSLSEGGYEQYF
TRBV19 CASSTELAANTGELFF
TRBV27 CASSAPGGGTGELFF
TRBV3-1 CDSSPSLAGFYNEQFF
TRBV6-1 CASTEGAGGQPQHF
TRBV20-1 CSARTSTSSYNEQFF
TRBV18 CASSLEVGTLYRLYF
TRBV9 CASSVVGDLPGDEQYF
TRBV6-2/TRBV6-3 CASRESTGKLFF
TRBV27 CASRTGSQPQHF
TRBV4-1 CASSQDSEGTSGGADTQYF
TRBV20-1 CSARNRTYNEQFF
TRBV18 CASSKGPGVHEQYF
TRBV9 CASSPRTENNSPLRF
TRBV11-2 CVSSLGSYGYTF
TRBV25-1 CASSANTDTQYF
TRBV29-1 CSARGLANEQYF
TRBV2 CASSEAPTSNEQYF
TRBV5-8 CASSLNGLAGGKDTQYF
TRBV20-1 CSAGQGNQPQHF
TRBV24-1 CATFAPGYNSPLHF
TRBV7-3 CASSATGRGGEQFF
TRBV28 CASSSRWGGPQHF
TRBV7-9 CASSRPGGKYEQYF
TRBV19 CASSIDYRPEKLFF
TRBV6-1 CASSEVQGGYTF
TRBV20-1 CSARVVAGVGEQFF
TRBV20-1 CSAASGATADGYTF
TRBV7-2 CASSLVGLAGGGETQYF
TRBV28 CASSQGATGELFF
TRBV11-3 CASSSSGLAYLEQYF
TRBV7-2 CASSFPAGTGTTDTF
TRBV6-5 CASSYAGTRQGNFGYGYTF
TRBV5-1 CASSLEWSGTEAFF
TRBV20-1 CSASEGTQPQHF
TRBV6-2/TRBV6-3 CASSYADSLDEQFF
TRBV20-1 CSAREPYSSGNTIYF
TRBV7-2 CASRQRETTGELFF
TRBV6-1 CASRLQGYGYTF
TRBV20-1 CSAQGETNYGYTF
TRBV12-3/TRBV12-4 CASSFASGVYNEQFF